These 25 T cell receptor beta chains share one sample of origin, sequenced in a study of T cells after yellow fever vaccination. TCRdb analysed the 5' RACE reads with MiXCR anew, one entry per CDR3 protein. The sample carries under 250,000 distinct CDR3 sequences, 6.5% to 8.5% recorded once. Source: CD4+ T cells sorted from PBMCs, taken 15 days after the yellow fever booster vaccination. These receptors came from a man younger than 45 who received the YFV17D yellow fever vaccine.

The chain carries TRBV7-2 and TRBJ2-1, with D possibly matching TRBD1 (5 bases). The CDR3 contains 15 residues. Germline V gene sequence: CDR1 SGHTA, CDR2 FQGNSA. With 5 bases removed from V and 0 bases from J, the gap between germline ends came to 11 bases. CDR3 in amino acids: CASSAGNPSYNEQFF. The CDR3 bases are TGTGCCAGCAGCGCAGGGAACCCCTCCTACAATGAGCAGTTCTTC.

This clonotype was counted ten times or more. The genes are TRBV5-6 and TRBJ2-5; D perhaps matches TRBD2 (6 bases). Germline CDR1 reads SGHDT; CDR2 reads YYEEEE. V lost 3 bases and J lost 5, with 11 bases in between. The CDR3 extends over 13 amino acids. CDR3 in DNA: TGTGCCAGCAGCTGGCGGGGAGCTGAGACCCAGTACTTC. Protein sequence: CASSWRGAETQYF.

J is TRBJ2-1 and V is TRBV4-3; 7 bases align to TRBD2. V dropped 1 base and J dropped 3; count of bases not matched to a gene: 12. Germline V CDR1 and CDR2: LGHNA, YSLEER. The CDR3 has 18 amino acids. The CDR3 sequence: CASSQAGWGAGNYNEQFF. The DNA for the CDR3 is TGCGCCAGCAGCCAAGCGGGATGGGGAGCGGGGAACTACAATGAGCAGTTCTTC.

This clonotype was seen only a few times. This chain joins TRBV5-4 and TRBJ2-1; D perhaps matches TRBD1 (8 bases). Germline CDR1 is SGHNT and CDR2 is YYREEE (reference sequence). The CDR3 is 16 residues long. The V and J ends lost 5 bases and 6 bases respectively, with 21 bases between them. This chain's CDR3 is CASSQGGGRGLNEQFF. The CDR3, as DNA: TGTGCCAGCAGTCAAGGGGGGGGCAGGGGGCTCAATGAGCAGTTCTTC. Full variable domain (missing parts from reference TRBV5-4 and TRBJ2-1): ETGVTQSPTHLIKTRGQQVTLRCSSQSGHNTVSWYQQALGQGPQFIFQYYREEENGRGNFPPRFSGLQFPNYSSELNVNALELDDSALYLCASSQGGGRGLNEQFFGPGTRLTVL.

The CDR3 sequence: CAISVARDGTDTQYF. CDR3 in DNA: TGTGCCATCAGTGTCGCCCGGGATGGCACAGATACGCAGTATTTT. This rearrangement joins TRBV10-3 to TRBJ2-3, with D maybe TRBD2 (5 bases). The CDR3 is made up of 15 amino acids. Germline V CDR1 and CDR2: ENHRY, SYGVKD. V lost 4 bases and J lost 1, with 12 bases in between.

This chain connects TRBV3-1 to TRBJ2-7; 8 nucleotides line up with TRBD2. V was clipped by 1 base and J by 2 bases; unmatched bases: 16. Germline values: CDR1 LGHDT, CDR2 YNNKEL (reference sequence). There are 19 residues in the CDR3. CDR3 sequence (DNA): TGTGCCAGCAGCCAAGGGAGTGGCGTAGCGGGGCCTTGGACCTACGAGCAGTACTTC. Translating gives CASSQGSGVAGPWTYEQYF.

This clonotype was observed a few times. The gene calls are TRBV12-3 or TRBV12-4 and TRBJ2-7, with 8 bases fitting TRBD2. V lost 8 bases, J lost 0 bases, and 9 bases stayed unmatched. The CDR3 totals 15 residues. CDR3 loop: CASPAREDFSYEQYF. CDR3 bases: TGTGCCAGCCCCGCGCGGGAGGATTTCTCCTACGAGCAGTACTTC.

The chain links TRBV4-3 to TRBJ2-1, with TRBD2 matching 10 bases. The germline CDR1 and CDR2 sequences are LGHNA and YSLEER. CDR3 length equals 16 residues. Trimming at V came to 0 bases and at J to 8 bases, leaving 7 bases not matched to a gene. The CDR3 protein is CASSQEAGGLVYEQFF. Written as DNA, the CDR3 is TGCGCCAGCAGCCAAGAAGCGGGAGGGTTGGTCTATGAGCAGTTCTTC.

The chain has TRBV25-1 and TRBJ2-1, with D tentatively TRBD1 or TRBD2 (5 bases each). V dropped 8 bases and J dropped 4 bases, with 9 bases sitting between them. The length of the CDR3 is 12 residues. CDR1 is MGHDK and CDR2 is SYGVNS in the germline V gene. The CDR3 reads CASWDGYNEQFF. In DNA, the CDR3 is TGTGCCAGCTGGGACGGATACAATGAGCAGTTCTTC.

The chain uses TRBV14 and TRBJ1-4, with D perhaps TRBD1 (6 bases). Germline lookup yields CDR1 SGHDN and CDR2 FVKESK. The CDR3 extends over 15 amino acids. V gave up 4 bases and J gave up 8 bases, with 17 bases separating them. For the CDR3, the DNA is TGTGCCAGCAGCCCCCGGCGGGGGGCTCGGGAAAAACTGTTTTTT. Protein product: CASSPRRGAREKLFF.

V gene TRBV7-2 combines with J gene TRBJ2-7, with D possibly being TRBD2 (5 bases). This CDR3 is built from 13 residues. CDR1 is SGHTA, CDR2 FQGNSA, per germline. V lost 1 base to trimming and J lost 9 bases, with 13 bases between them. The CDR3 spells CASSLGEREPQYF. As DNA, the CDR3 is TGTGCCAGCAGCTTAGGAGAAAGGGAGCCGCAGTACTTC.

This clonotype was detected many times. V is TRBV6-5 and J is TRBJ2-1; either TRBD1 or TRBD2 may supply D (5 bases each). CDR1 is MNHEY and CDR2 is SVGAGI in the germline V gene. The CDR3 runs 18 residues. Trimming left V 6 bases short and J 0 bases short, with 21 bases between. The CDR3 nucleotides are TGTGCCAGCAGAATCGGAACCACGGGACCGCGCTCCTACAATGAGCAGTTCTTC. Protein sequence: CASRIGTTGPRSYNEQFF.

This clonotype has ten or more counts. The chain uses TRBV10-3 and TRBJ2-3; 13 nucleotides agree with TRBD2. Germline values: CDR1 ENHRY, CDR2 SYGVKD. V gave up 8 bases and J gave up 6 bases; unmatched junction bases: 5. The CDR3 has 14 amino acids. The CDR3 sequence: CAIGLAGARDTQYF. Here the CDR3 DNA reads TGTGCCATCGGACTAGCGGGAGCCAGGGATACGCAGTATTTT.

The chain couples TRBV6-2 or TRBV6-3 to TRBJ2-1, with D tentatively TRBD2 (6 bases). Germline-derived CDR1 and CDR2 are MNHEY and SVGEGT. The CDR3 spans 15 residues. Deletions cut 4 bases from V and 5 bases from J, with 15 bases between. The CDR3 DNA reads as TGTGCCAGCAGTTGGGTATCGGGAGTGGACAATGAGCAGTTCTTC. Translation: CASSWVSGVDNEQFF.

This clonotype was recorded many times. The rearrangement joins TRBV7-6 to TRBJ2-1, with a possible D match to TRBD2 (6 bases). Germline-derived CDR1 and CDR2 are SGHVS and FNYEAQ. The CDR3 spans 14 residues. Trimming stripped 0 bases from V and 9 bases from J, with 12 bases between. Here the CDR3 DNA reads TGTGCCAGCAGCTTAGCGGGAGGAACCGCTGAGCAGTTCTTC. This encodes CASSLAGGTAEQFF.

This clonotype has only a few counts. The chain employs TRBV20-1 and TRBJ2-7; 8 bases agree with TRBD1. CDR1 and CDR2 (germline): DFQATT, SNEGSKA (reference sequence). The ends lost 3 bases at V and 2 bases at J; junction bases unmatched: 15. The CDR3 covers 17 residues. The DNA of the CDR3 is TGCAGTGCTAGCTACCTAAAGGGGACAGGCGCAACCTACGAGCAGTACTTC. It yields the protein CSASYLKGTGATYEQYF.

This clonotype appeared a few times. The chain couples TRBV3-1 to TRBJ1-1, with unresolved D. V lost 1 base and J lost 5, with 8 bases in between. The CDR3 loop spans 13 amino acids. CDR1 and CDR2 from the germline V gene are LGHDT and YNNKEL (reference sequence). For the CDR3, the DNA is TGTGCCAGCAGCCAAGTAACGGAAACTGAAGCTTTCTTT. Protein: CASSQVTETEAFF.

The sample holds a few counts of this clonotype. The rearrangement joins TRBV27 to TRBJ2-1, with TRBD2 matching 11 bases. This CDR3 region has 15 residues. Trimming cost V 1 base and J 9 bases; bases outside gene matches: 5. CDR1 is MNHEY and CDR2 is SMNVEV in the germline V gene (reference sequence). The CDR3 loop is CASSLFSGRASEQFF. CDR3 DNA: TGTGCCAGCAGTTTATTTAGCGGGAGGGCATCTGAGCAGTTCTTC.

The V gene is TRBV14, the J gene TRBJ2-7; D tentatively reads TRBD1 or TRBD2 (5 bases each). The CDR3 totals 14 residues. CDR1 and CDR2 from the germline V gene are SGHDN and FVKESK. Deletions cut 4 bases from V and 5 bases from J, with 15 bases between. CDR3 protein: CASSRISGRNEQYF. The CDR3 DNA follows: TGTGCCAGCAGCCGAATTTCGGGGCGGAACGAGCAGTACTTC.

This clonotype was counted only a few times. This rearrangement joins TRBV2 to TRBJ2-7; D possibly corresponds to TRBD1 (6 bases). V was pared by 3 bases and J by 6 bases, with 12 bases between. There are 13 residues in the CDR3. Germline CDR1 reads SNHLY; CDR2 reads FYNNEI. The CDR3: CASSEVRTAEQYF. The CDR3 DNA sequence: TGTGCCAGCAGTGAGGTCAGGACAGCCGAGCAGTACTTC.

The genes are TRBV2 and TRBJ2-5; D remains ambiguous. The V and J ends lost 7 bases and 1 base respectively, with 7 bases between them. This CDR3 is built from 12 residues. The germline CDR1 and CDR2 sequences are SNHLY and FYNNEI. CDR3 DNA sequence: TGTGCCAGCACCCAGATCCAAGAGACCCAGTACTTC. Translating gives CASTQIQETQYF.

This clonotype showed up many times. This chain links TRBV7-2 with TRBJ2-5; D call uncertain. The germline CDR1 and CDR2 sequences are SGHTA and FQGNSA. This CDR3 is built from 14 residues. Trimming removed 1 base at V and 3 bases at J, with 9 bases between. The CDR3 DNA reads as TGTGCCAGCAGCTTAGGGACGGAAGAAGAGACCCAGTACTTC. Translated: CASSLGTEEETQYF.

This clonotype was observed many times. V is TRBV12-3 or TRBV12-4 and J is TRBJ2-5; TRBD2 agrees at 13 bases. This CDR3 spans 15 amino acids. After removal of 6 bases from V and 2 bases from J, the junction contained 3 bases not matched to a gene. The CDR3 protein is CASREGLAGQETQYF. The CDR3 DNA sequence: TGTGCCAGCAGGGAGGGACTAGCGGGACAAGAGACCCAGTACTTC.

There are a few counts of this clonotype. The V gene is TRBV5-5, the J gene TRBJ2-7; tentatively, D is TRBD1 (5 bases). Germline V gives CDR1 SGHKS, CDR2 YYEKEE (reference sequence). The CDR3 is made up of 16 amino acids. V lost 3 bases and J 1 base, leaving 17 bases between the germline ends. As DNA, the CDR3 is TGTGCCAGCAGCTGGGTGGGGCAAAGGGGATCCTACGAGCAGTACTTC. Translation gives CASSWVGQRGSYEQYF.

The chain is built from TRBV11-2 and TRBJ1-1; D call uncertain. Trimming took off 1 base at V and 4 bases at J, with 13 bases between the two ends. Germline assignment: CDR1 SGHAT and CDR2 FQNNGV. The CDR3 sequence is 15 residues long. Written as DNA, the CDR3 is TGTGCCAGCAGCTTAGGTGGGGTCCTGGGCACTGAAGCTTTCTTT. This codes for CASSLGGVLGTEAFF.